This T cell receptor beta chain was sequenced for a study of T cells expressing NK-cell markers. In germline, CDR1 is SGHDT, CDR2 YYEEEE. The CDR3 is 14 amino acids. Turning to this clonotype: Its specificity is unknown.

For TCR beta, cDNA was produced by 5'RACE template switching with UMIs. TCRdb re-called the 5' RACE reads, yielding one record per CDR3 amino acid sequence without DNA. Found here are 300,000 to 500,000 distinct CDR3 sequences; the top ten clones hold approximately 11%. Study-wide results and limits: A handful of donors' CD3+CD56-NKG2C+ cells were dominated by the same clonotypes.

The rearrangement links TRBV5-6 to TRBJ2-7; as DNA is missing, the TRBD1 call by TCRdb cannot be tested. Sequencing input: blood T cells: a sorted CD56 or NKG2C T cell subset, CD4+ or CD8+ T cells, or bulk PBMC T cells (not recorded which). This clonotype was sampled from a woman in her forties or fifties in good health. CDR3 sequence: CASNNGGFQYEQYF.